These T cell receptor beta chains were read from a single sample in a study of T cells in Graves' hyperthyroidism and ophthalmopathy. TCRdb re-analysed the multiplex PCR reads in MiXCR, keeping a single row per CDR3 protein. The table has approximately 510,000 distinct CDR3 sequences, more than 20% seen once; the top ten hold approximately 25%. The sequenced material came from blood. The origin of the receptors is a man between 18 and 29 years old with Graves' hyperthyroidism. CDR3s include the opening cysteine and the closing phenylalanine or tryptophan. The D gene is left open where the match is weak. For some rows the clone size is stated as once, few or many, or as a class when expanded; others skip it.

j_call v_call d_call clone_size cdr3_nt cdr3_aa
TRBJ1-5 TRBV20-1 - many TGCAGTGCTACCGAGGGGGACGGCAATCAGCCCCAGCATTTT CSATEGDGNQPQHF
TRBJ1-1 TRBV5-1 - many TGCGCCAGCAGCTTGAACTTGAACACTGAAGCTTTCTTT CASSLNLNTEAFF
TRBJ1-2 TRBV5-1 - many TGCGCCAGCAGCTTGGGGTCGGGCAGCGACTATGGCTACACCTTC CASSLGSGSDYGYTF
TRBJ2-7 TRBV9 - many TGTGCCAGCAGCGTTACGGAGACCCGTTACGAGCAGTACTTC CASSVTETRYEQYF
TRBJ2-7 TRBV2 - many TGTGCCAGCAGTGAAGCGCGGCGCTACGAGCAGTACTTC CASSEARRYEQYF
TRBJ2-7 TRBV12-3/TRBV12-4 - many TGTGCCAGCAGTCTCCGGACTCCCTCAAGATACGAGCAGTACTTC CASSLRTPSRYEQYF
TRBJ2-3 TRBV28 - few TGTGCCAGCAGGCGACAGACAGATACGCAGTATTTT CASRRQTDTQYF
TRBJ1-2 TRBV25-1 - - TGTGCCAGCCAAGGGACTCGGTCTACTAACTATGGCTACACCTTC CASQGTRSTNYGYTF
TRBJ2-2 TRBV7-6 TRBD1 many TGTGCCCTAACGGGACAGGGGGCCGGCGGGGAGCTGTTTTTT CALTGQGAGGELFF
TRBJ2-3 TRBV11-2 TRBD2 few TGTGCCAGCAGACATCCGAAAGGCGGGGGTAGCACAGATACGCAGTATTTT CASRHPKGGGSTDTQYF
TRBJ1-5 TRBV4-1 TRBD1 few TGCGCCAGCAGCCAGAAGACAGGGAAGAACCAGCCCCAGCATTTT CASSQKTGKNQPQHF
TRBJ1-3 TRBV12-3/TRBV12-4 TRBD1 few TGTGCCAGCAGTTTCCGGGACAGGGCTCCTGGAAACACCATATATTTT CASSFRDRAPGNTIYF
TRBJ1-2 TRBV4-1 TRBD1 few TGCGCCAGCAACCGGGACAGGGGTCTTTCTTTGGATGGCTACACCTTC CASNRDRGLSLDGYTF
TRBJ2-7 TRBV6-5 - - TGTGCCAGCAGTTACACACCCCTAGGTATCGAGCAGTACTTC CASSYTPLGIEQYF
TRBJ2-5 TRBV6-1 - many TGTGCCTCTAAGGCAGGAGCGAAAGAGACCCAGTACTTC CASKAGAKETQYF
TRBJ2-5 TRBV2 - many TGTGCCAGCCTATACCAAGAGACCCAGTACTTC CASLYQETQYF
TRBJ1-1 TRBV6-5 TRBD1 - TGTGCCAGCAGTTGGGACCCGAGGGGACAGAAAGGCACTGAAGCTTTCTTT CASSWDPRGQKGTEAFF
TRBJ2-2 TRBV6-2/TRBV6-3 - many TGTGCCAGCGCGAGGAACACCAGGGAGCTGTTTTTT CASARNTRELFF
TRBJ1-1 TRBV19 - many TGTGCCAGCCTTAAGAGGGGCGCCACGAACACTGAAGCTTTCTTC CASLKRGATNTEAFF
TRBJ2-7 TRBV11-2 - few TGTGCCAGCAGCTTATTTCCGGGGTACGAGCAGTACTTC CASSLFPGYEQYF
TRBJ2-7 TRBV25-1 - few TGTGCCACCTCTAACGGGGGGCTTCCCTCCTACGAGCAGTACTTC CATSNGGLPSYEQYF
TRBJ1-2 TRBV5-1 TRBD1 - TGCGCCAGCACCAATTTGGACAGGGGTTTGGATGGCTACACCTTC CASTNLDRGLDGYTF
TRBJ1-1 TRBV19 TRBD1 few TGTGCCAGTAGAACAGGGGGTGGGGGACCTGAAGCTTTCTTT CASRTGGGGPEAFF
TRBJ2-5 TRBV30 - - TGTGTCTGTGGGTTAGAGGGGGTCCAAGAGACCCAGTACTTC CVCGLEGVQETQYF
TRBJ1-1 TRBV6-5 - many TGTGCCAGCAGTTCCGTCGGGTACACTGAAGCTTTCTTT CASSSVGYTEAFF
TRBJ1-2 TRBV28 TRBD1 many TGTGCCAGCAGCCGGGACAGCTATGGCTACACCTTC CASSRDSYGYTF
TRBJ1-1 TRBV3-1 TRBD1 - TGTGCCAGCAGCCATAGGGGGCCCACTGAAGCTTTCTTT CASSHRGPTEAFF
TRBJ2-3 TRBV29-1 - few TGCAGCGTTCTTGGGGATGATACGCAGTATTTT CSVLGDDTQYF
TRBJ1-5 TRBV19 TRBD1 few TGTGCCAGTACCGACGATATCTTCGACAGGGGCAATCAGCCCCAGCATTTT CASTDDIFDRGNQPQHF
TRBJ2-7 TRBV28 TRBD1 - TGTGCCAGCAGTTTACTGACCGGGACAGCCTCCTACGAGCAGTACTTC CASSLLTGTASYEQYF
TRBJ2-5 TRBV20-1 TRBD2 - TGCAGTGCTACTAGCGGGAGGCCGGAGACCCAGTACTTC CSATSGRPETQYF
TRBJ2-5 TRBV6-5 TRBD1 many TGTGCCAGCAGCCTACCCCCAGGGGGACAGGGGAGAGAGACCCAGTACTTC CASSLPPGGQGRETQYF
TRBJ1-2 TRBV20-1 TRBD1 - TGCAGTGCTCTTGAGACAGGGGATGGCCACACCTTC CSALETGDGHTF
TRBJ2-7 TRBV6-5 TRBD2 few TGTGCCAGCAGTTACTCGGGAGGGATCTACGAGCAGTACTTC CASSYSGGIYEQYF
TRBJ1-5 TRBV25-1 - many TGTGCCAGCAGTGAGTGGGGGGGTACAGGGCATCAGCCCCAGCATTTT CASSEWGGTGHQPQHF
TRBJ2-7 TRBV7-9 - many TGTGCCAGCAGGGACGGGGTTACCTACGAGCAGTACTTC CASRDGVTYEQYF
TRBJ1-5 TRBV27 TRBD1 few TGTGCCAGCAGTACACAGGGGGAGGGTAATCAGCCCCAGCATTTT CASSTQGEGNQPQHF
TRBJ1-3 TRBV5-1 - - TGCGCCAGCAGCTCGGACCCTCCAGTAGTCACCATATATTTT CASSSDPPVVTIYF
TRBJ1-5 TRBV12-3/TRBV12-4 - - TGTGCCAGCAGTTACGGGGGCGGACCCAATCAGCCCCAGCATTTT CASSYGGGPNQPQHF
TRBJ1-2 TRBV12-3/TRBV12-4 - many TGTGCCAGCAGTTCCGGAGTAGTCAACTATGGCTACACCTTC CASSSGVVNYGYTF